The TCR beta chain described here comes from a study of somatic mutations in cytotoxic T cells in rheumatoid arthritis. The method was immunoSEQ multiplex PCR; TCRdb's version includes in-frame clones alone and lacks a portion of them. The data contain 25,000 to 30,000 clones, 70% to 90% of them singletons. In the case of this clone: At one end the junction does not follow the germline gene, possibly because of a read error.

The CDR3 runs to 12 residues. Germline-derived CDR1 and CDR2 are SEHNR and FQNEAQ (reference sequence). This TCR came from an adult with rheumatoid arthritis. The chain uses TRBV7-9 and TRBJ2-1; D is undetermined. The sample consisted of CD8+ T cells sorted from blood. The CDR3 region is CASSVAYNEQFF. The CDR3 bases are TGTGCCAGCAGCGTAGCCTACAATGAGCAGTTCTTC.